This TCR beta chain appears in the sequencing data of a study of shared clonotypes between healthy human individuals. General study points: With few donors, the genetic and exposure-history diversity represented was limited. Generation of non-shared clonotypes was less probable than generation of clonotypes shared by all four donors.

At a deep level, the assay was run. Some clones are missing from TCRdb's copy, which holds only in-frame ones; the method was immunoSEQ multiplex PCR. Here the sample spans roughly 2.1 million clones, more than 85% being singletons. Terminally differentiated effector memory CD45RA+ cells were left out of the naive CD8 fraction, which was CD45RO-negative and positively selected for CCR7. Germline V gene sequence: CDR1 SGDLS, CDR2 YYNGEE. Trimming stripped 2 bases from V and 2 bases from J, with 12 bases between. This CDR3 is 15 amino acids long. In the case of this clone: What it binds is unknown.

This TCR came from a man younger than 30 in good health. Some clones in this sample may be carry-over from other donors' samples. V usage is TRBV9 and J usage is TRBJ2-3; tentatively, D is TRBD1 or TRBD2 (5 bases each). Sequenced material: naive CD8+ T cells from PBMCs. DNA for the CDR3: TGTGCCAGCAGCGTCGGGGCGGAGCCCACAGATACGCAGTATTTT. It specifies CASSVGAEPTDTQYF.